This TCR beta chain stems from a study of PD-1 blockade in mismatch repair-deficient tumors. Whole-study findings and limits: After pembrolizumab, tumor-resident clones rose rapidly, then generally contracted before radiologic responses.

Some clones are missing from TCRdb's copy, which holds only in-frame ones; the method was immunoSEQ multiplex PCR. The sample yields more than 50,000 clones, around 89% seen once. Comment on this clone: What it binds is unknown.

The source of this sequence is an adult with mismatch repair-deficient cancer. The specimen comprised peripheral blood, sampled 52 weeks after starting pembrolizumab.

The CDR3 nucleotides are TGTGCCAGCTCACCAGGAAACACAGATACGCAGTATTTT. Translated, it gives CASSPGNTDTQYF. The chain joins TRBV18 to TRBJ2-3; D not certain. The V end lost 2 bases, the J end lost 2 bases, and 5 bases lay between the germline ends. Germline lookup yields CDR1 KGHSH and CDR2 LQKENI. This CDR3 region has 13 residues. The variable domain in full, with the rest retrieved from reference TRBV18 and TRBJ2-3, is NAGVMQNPRHLVRRRGQEARLRCSPMKGHSHVYWYRQLPEEGLKFMVYLQKENIIDESGMPKERFSAEFPKEGPSILRIQQVVRGDSAAYFCASSPGNTDTQYFGPGTRLTVL.